The 21 T cell receptor beta chains below come from one sample, sequenced in a study of blood T cell repertoires in COVID-19. The repertoire was sequenced with immunoSEQ multiplex PCR; TCRdb's copy has only in-frame clones and lacks some. The sample gives about 370,000 clones, approximately 90% of which show up once; over 0.95% is in the top ten. Sequenced sample: PBMCs or T cells enriched from blood (not recorded which). The receptor set was obtained from a man in his late teens or twenties who had recovered from COVID-19.

The rearrangement joins TRBV12-2 to TRBJ1-4. TRBV12-2 is described as a pseudogene. The CDR3 loop spans 17 amino acids. The CDR3 DNA is TGTGCAAGTCGCTTATGTATAGCGGGGGTAACTAATGAAAAACTGTTTTTT. This sequence encodes CASRLCIAGVTNEKLFF.

This clone was detected only once. The rearrangement joins TRBV7-9 to TRBJ2-7; TRBD2 agrees at 11 bases. J lost 1 base, V lost 10 bases, and 3 bases had no gene match. Germline CDR1 and CDR2: SEHNR and FQNEAQ (reference sequence). The length of the CDR3 is 13 residues. Written as DNA, the CDR3 is TGTGCCACGGGGACTAGCGGATCCTACGAGCAGTACTTC. Its protein product is CATGTSGSYEQYF.

The rearrangement links TRBV7-9 to TRBJ2-1; 8 nucleotides match TRBD2. V was clipped by 2 bases and J by 0 bases; unmatched bases: 12. Germline values: CDR1 SEHNR, CDR2 FQNEAQ (reference sequence). The CDR3 length is 19 residues. The CDR3 DNA is TGTGCCAGCAGCTTACCCCCCGGGCGACTAGCGAGCTCCTACAATGAGCAGTTCTTC. This gives the protein CASSLPPGRLASSYNEQFF. The full variable domain, rest sourced from reference TRBV7-9 and TRBJ2-1, is DTGVSQNPRHKITKRGQNVTFRCDPISEHNRLYWYRQTLGQGPEFLTYFQNEAQLEKSRLLSDRFSAERPKGSFSTLEIQRTEQGDSAMYLCASSLPPGRLASSYNEQFFGPGTRLTVL.

The chain has TRBV6-1 and TRBJ2-7, with D possibly being TRBD1 (5 bases). In germline, CDR1 is MNHNS, CDR2 SASEGT. The length of the CDR3 is 14 residues. Between the trimmed V and J ends, which lost 1 base and 5 bases, there was a span of 12 bases. The CDR3 DNA follows: TGTGCCAGCAGTGAAGGGTGGCAGGGTGACGAGCAGTACTTC. Residues: CASSEGWQGDEQYF.

The rearrangement uses TRBV18 and TRBJ2-2, with TRBD2 as a possible D gene (6 bases). Trimming removed 0 bases at V and 3 bases at J, with 11 bases between. Germline V CDR1 and CDR2: KGHSH, LQKENI. The CDR3 spans 16 residues. For the CDR3, the DNA is TGTGCCAGCTCACCACCGATGGGCGGGGACACCGGGGAGCTGTTTTTT. It yields the protein CASSPPMGGDTGELFF. Full variable domain (outside the CDR3, taken from reference TRBV18 and TRBJ2-2): NAGVMQNPRHLVRRRGQEARLRCSPMKGHSHVYWYRQLPEEGLKFMVYLQKENIIDESGMPKERFSAEFPKEGPSILRIQQVVRGDSAAYFCASSPPMGGDTGELFFGEGSRLTVL.

The chain employs TRBV12-3 or TRBV12-4 and TRBJ2-1; tentative D call: TRBD2 (6 bases). The CDR3 is 12 residues long. V was shortened by 5 bases and J by 15 bases, with 17 bases between the two germline ends. The CDR3 region has the DNA TGTGCCAGCAGTCCAAATAGCGGAAGAGGGTTCTTC. Protein product: CASSPNSGRGFF.

This chain links TRBV5-4 with TRBJ1-2; 7 bases align to TRBD1. Looked up from germline, CDR1 is SGHNT and CDR2 is YYREEE (reference sequence). This CDR3 spans 13 amino acids. V lost 4 bases, J lost 4 bases, and 4 bases stayed unmatched. The CDR3 bases are TGTGCCAGCAGCATAGACAGGGTCTATGGCTACACCTTC. Its translation is CASSIDRVYGYTF.

As to this clone: One end of the junction is discordant with germline, which a read error may explain. V is TRBV5-6 and J is TRBJ1-6; no firm D call. Germline V gene data show CDR1 as SGHDT and CDR2 as YYEEEE. The CDR3 totals 12 residues. CDR3 in DNA: TGTGCCAGCAGCCGACGAGAACGCAACGGGGTTTTT. This encodes CASSRRERNGVF.

This sequence joins TRBV7-9 and TRBJ2-4, with 10 positions matching TRBD1. The V and J ends lost 4 bases and 5 bases, in that order; junction bases with no gene match: 2. The CDR3 is 14 amino acids. Germline CDR1 reads SEHNR; CDR2 reads FQNEAQ (reference sequence). The CDR3 is CASSSGQGENIQYF. CDR3 bases: TGTGCCAGCAGCTCCGGACAGGGGGAAAACATTCAGTACTTC.

The DNA of the CDR3 is TGTGCCAGCAGCTTTTTCGCAGGCCCCAATGAGCAGTTCTTC. This encodes CASSFFAGPNEQFF. The gene calls are TRBV7-8 and TRBJ2-1; no clear D gene. The germline V gene has CDR1 SGHVS and CDR2 FQNEAQ. V was clipped by 3 bases and J by 6 bases, with 12 bases between them. This CDR3 comprises 14 residues.

With respect to this clone: The sample carries other DNA sequences with the same CDR3. This chain connects TRBV19 to TRBJ2-1, with D possibly being TRBD2 (6 bases). Germline V gene lookup returns CDR1 LNHDA and CDR2 SQIVND (reference sequence). Between the trimmed V and J ends, which lost 4 bases and 6 bases, there was a span of 10 bases. The CDR3 totals 13 residues. CDR3 DNA sequence: TGTGCCAGTAGTACGGGAGTGGGCAATGAGCAGTTCTTC. This codes for CASSTGVGNEQFF.

CDR3 amino acids: CASSLGSWREGRSSYEQYF. For the CDR3, the DNA is TGTGCCAGCAGTTTAGGTTCGTGGCGGGAGGGTAGGAGCTCCTACGAGCAGTACTTC. The chain recombines TRBV28 with TRBJ2-7, with 9 bases that match TRBD2. The CDR3 loop spans 19 amino acids. J lost 0 bases, V lost 2 bases, and 14 bases had no gene match. The germline gives CDR1 MDHEN, CDR2 SYDVKM.

The genes are TRBV2 and TRBJ2-3; D gene unclear. The germline gives CDR1 SNHLY, CDR2 FYNNEI. This CDR3 region has 11 residues. The ends were cut back, 10 bases at V and 1 base at J, with 6 bases in the middle. CDR3 DNA sequence: TGTGCCACCCGTGGCACAGATACGCAGTATTTT. It yields the protein CATRGTDTQYF.

The chain has TRBV7-5 and TRBJ1-2; the table gives TRBD1 as D, unverified against the DNA. TRBV7-5 is assigned pseudogene status. The CDR3 spans 16 residues. As DNA, the CDR3 is TGTGCCAGAAGCCCACATCTGTCAGGGGGCGACTATGGCTACACCTTC. Protein sequence: CARSPHLSGGDYGYTF.

This clone was counted once. This sequence joins TRBV7-8 and TRBJ1-2, with no clear D. Looked up from germline, CDR1 is SGHVS and CDR2 is FQNEAQ. With 0 bases removed from V and 8 bases from J, the gap between germline ends came to 7 bases. The length of the CDR3 is 12 residues. CDR3 in amino acids: CASSLAAGGYTF. CDR3 bases: TGTGCCAGCAGCTTAGCGGCGGGCGGCTACACCTTC.

This chain connects TRBV2 to TRBJ2-7, with D perhaps matching TRBD1 (6 bases). V was shortened by 6 bases and J by 7 bases, with 13 bases between the two germline ends. Germline CDR1 is SNHLY and CDR2 is FYNNEI. The CDR3 extends over 12 amino acids. The DNA of the CDR3 is TGTGCCAGCAGCGTGGACAGAGGGGAGCAGTACTTC. Residues: CASSVDRGEQYF. Filled out from reference TRBV2 and TRBJ2-7, the complete variable domain reads EPEVTQTPSHQVTQMGQEVILRCVPISNHLYFYWYRQILGQKVEFLVSFYNNEISEKSEIFDDQFSVERPDGSNFTLKIRSTKLEDSAMYFCASSVDRGEQYFGPGTRLTVT.

This chain connects TRBV12-3 or TRBV12-4 to TRBJ2-7; 8 bases match TRBD2. The trim removed 6 bases at V and 5 bases at J, leaving 3 bases unmatched. This CDR3 region has 12 residues. CDR3 coding DNA: TGTGCCAGCAGCTGGACTAGCCACGAGCAGTACTTC. Translating it yields CASSWTSHEQYF.

The chain recombines TRBV28 with TRBJ2-7; 8 nucleotides align to TRBD2. The V gene's germline CDR1 is MDHEN and CDR2 SYDVKM. CDR3 length: 13 amino acids. The V gene end was trimmed by 7 bases and the J gene end by 2 bases; junction bases not matched to a gene: 4. CDR3 residues: CASTQRGTYEQYF. In DNA form, the CDR3 reads TGTGCCAGCACTCAGCGGGGGACCTACGAGCAGTACTTC.

This rearrangement joins TRBV4-1 to TRBJ2-5, with a weak D call TRBD2 (6 bases). The CDR3 has 21 residues. From germline, CDR1 is MGHRA and CDR2 YSYEKL. Trimming pared 3 bases from V and 5 bases from J, leaving 34 bases between. The CDR3 loop is CASSQDPVRTPLPLGRETQYF. The CDR3, as DNA: TGCGCCAGCAGCCAGGATCCGGTGAGGACCCCGCTCCCCCTAGGGAGGGAGACCCAGTACTTC.

V and J are TRBV7-9 and TRBJ1-6; weak D call: TRBD1 (6 bases). Germline V gene data show CDR1 as SEHNR and CDR2 as FQNEAQ (reference sequence). This CDR3 region has 14 residues. V was trimmed by 2 bases and J by 10 bases, leaving 12 bases between them. This CDR3 is CASSLYREGSPLHF. CDR3 coding DNA: TGTGCCAGCAGCTTATACAGGGAAGGATCACCCCTCCACTTT.

A note on this clone: This sample includes further DNA sequences coding for the same CDR3. The V and J genes are TRBV5-1 and TRBJ1-2; D remains ambiguous. CDR1 is SGHRS, CDR2 YFSETQ, per germline. V shed 1 base and J shed 3 bases, with 7 bases lying between them. The CDR3 sequence is 13 residues long. CDR3 loop: CASSLMADYGYTF. The CDR3 coding sequence is TGCGCCAGCAGCTTGATGGCTGACTATGGCTACACCTTC.